Here is one T cell receptor (beta chain) with its context. Its specificity is not known. The data originate from a study of cytomegalovirus exposure and HLA in healthy donors. Study observations and caveats: The authors judged a highly shared variant cluster likely a sequencing artifact. The classifier, whose performance was assessed in both the original and validation cohorts, reportedly diagnosed cytomegalovirus status with high specificity and sensitivity.

All the people who gave samples were healthy bone marrow donors. The V gene lost 6 bases and the J gene lost 0 bases, with 12 bases spanning the gap. The V gene's germline CDR1 is LGHNA and CDR2 YNFKEQ. This CDR3 contains 16 residues. The PCR was carried out with 60 Vbeta primers and 13 Jbeta primers. Method: immunoSEQ multiplex PCR; TCRdb's copy keeps in-frame clones and lacks some. The sample carries under 300,000 clones, about nine tenths recorded once. The receptor was derived from a girl aged 2-10 years in good health and CMV-seronegative. Specimen: PBMCs. The chain has TRBV4-2 and TRBJ1-6, with D unresolved. The DNA of the CDR3 is TGTGCCAGCAGTCGGAAGTCGGGCTCCTATAATTCACCCCTCCACTTT. Its translation: CASSRKSGSYNSPLHF.